The clone carrying this TCR beta chain showed up just once. The data are from a study of shared clonotypes between healthy human individuals. The V end lost 4 bases, the J end lost 0 bases, and 13 bases lay between the germline ends. The CDR3 loop spans 16 amino acids. Germline assignment: CDR1 SGHAT and CDR2 FQNNGV. Authors' analysis steps: Because ImmunoSEQ provided only junction sequences with no quality scores, the filtering differed. Assay: immunoSEQ multiplex PCR; the TCRdb copy retains only in-frame clones and omits some. Clone size and V and J calls were adopted from that table, with D and trimming inferred from the DNA. The repertoire includes more than 1.2 million clones, approximately 98.5% of them detected once, and about 0.34% sits in the top ten.

The TCR comes from a man aged 25 to 40 in good health. The chain links TRBV11-2 to TRBJ2-1, with D possibly matching TRBD1 (5 bases). Material for sequencing was naive CD4+ T cells sorted from blood. The subset denotes: CD45RA+ positively selected. CDR3 in DNA: TGTGCCAGCAGCTGGGCTCCAGGGCCCTCCTACAATGAGCAGTTCTTC. Translating it yields CASSWAPGPSYNEQFF.